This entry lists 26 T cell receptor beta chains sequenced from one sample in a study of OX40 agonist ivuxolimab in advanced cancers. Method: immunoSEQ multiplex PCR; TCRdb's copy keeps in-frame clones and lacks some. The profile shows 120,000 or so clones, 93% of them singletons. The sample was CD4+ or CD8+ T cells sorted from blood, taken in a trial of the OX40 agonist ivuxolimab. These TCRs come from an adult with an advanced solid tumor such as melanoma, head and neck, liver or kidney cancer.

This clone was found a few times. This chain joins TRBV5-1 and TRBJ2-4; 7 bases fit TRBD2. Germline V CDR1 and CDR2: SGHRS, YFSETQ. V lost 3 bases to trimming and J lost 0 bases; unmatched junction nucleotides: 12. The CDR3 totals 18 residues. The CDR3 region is CASSSEPGRALAKNIQYF. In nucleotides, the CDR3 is TGCGCCAGCAGCTCCGAGCCAGGGAGGGCACTAGCCAAAAACATTCAGTACTTC.

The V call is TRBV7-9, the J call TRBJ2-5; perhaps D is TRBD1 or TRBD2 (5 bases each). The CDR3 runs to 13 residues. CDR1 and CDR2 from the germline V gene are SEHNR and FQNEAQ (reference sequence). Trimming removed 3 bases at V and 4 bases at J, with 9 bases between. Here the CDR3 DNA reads TGTGCCAGCAGCTTTTCTGGGGGAGAGACCCAGTACTTC. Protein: CASSFSGGETQYF. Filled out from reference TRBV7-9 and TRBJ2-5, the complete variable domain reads DTGVSQNPRHKITKRGQNVTFRCDPISEHNRLYWYRQTLGQGPEFLTYFQNEAQLEKSRLLSDRFSAERPKGSFSTLEIQRTEQGDSAMYLCASSFSGGETQYFGPGTRLLVL.

In DNA, the CDR3 is TGCGCCAGCAGCGCCGGACCGCAGAGCTCCTATAATTCACCCCTCCACTTT. It is translated as CASSAGPQSSYNSPLHF. The J gene is TRBJ1-6, the V gene TRBV5-1; D remains unclear. The CDR3 spans 17 residues. Germline V gene sequence: CDR1 SGHRS, CDR2 YFSETQ. V gave up 4 bases and J gave up 0 bases, with 14 bases separating them.

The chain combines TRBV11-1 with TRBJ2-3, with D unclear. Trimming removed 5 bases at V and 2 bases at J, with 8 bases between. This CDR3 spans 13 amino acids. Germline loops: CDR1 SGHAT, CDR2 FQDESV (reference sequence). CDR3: CASSAPLTDTQYF. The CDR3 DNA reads TGTGCCAGCAGCGCCCCTCTCACAGATACGCAGTATTTT.

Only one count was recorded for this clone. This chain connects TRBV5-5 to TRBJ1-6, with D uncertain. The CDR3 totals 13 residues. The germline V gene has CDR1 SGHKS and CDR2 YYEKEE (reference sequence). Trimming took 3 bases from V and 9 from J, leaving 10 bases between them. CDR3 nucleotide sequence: TGTGCCAGCAGCTCCCTACCTGGTTCACCCCTCCACTTT. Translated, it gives CASSSLPGSPLHF.

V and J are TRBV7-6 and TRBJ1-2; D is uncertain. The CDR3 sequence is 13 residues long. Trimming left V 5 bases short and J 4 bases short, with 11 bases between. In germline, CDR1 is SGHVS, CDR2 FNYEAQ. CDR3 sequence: CASSLGSFYGYTF. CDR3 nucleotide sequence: TGTGCCAGCAGCCTAGGAAGTTTCTATGGCTACACCTTC. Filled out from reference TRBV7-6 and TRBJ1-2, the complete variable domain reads GAGVSQSPRYKVTKRGQDVALRCDPISGHVSLYWYRQALGQGPEFLTYFNYEAQQDKSGLPNDRFSAERPEGSISTLTIQRTEQRDSAMYRCASSLGSFYGYTFGSGTRLTVV.

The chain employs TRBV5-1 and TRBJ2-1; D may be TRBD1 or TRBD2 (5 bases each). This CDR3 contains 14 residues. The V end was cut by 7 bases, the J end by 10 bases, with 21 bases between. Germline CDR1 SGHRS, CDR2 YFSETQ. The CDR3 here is CASRPGVVRDEQFF. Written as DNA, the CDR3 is TGCGCCAGCCGGCCGGGTGTGGTCAGGGACGAGCAGTTCTTC.

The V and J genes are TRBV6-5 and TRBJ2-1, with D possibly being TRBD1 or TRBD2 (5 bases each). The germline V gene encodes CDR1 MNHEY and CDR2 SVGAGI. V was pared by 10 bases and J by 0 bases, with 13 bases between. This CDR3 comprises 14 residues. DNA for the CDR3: TGTGCCACCCGGTTTGGGGGCTCCTACAATGAGCAGTTCTTC. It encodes CATRFGGSYNEQFF.

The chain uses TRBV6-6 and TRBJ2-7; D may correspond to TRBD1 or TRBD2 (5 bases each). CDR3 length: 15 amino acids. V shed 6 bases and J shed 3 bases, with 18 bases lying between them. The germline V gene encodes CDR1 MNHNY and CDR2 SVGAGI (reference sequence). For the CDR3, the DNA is TGTGCCAGCAGCCGGGGAGAACAGGTACGCTACGAGCAGTACTTC. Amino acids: CASSRGEQVRYEQYF.

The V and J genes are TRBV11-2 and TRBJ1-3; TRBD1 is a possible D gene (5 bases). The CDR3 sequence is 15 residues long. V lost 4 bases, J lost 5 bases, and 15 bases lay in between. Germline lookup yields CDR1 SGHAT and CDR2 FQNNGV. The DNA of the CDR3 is TGTGCCAGCAGCTGGGAAGGGACGGTGAGAAACACCATATATTTT. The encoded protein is CASSWEGTVRNTIYF.

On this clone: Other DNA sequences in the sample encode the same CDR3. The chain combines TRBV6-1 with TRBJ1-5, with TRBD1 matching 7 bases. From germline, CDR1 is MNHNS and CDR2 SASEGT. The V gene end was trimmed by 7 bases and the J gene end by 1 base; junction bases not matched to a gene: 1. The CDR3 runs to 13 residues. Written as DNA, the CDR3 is TGTGCCAGCACCAGGGGGAGCAATCAGCCCCAGCATTTT. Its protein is CASTRGSNQPQHF.

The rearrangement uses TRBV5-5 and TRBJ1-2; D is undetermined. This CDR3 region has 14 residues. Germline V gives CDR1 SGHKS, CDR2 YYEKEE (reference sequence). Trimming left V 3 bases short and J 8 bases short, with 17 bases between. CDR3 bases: TGTGCCAGCAGCTGGCGGGCAGACTCTACGGGCTACACCTTC. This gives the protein CASSWRADSTGYTF.

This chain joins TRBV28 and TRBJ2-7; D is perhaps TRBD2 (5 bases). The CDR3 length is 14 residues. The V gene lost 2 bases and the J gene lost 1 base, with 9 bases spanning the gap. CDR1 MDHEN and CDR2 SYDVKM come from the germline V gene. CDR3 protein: CASSLHGESYEQYF. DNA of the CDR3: TGTGCCAGCAGTTTACACGGGGAATCCTACGAGCAGTACTTC.

The CDR3, as DNA: TGTGCCAGCTCACCACCCTCTAGCGGGAGGCGGAGCACAGATACGCAGTATTTT. Encoded protein: CASSPPSSGRRSTDTQYF. The J gene is TRBJ2-3, the V gene TRBV18; 11 bases are shared with TRBD2. The CDR3 covers 18 residues. Germline V gene lookup returns CDR1 KGHSH and CDR2 LQKENI. J lost 0 bases, V lost 0 bases, and 5 bases had no gene match.

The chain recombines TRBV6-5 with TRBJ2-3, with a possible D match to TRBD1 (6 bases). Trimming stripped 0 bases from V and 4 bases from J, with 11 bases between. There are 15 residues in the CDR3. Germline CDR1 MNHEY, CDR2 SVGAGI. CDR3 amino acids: CASSYSRTESDTQYF. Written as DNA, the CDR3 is TGTGCCAGCAGTTACTCGAGGACAGAATCAGATACGCAGTATTTT.

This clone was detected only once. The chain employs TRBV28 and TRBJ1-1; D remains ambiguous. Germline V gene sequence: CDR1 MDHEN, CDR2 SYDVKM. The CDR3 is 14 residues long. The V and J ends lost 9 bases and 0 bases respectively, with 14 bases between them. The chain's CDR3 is CASPPNGLNTEAFF. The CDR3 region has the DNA TGTGCCAGTCCCCCGAACGGATTGAACACTGAAGCTTTCTTT.

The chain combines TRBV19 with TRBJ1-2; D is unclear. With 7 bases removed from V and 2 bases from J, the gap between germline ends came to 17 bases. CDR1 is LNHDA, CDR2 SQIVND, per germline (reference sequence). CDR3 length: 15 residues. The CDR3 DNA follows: TGTGCCAGTACCCCCAGGAGGGATCTCAACTATGGCTACACCTTC. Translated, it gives CASTPRRDLNYGYTF.

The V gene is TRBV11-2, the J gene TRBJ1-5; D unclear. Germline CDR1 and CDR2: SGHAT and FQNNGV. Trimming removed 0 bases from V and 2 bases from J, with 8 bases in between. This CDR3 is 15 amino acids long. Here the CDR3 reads CASSLDQRGNQPQHF. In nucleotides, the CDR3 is TGTGCCAGCAGCTTAGATCAGAGGGGCAATCAGCCCCAGCATTTT.

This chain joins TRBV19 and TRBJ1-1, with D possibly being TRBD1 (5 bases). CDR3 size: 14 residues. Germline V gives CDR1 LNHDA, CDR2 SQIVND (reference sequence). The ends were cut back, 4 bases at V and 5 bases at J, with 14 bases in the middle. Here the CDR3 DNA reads TGTGCCAGTAGTACGGGCAAGGGGTGGACTGAAGCTTTCTTT. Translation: CASSTGKGWTEAFF.

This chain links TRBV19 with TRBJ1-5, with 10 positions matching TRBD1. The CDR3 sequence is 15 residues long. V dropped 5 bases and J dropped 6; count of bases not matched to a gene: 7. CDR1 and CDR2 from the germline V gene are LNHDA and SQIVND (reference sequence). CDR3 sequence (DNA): TGTGCCAGTAGTGCGACAGGGGGCGTCGGTCAGCCCCAGCATTTT. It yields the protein CASSATGGVGQPQHF.

The DNA for the CDR3 is TGTGCCAGCAGCTTAGGGGGCCTTCCGACGGGAGAGCAGTACTTC. Its protein is CASSLGGLPTGEQYF. The V call is TRBV7-8, the J call TRBJ2-7; either TRBD1 or TRBD2 may supply D (5 bases each). Germline lookup yields CDR1 SGHVS and CDR2 FQNEAQ. Trimming took off 1 base at V and 7 bases at J, with 17 bases between the two ends. This CDR3 comprises 15 residues.

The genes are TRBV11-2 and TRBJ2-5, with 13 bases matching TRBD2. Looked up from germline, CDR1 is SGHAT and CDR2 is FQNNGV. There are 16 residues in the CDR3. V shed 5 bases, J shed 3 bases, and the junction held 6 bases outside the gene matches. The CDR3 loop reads CASSPGLAGYEETQYF. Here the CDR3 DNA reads TGTGCCAGCAGCCCGGGACTAGCGGGGTACGAAGAGACCCAGTACTTC. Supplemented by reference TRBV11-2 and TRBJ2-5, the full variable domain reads EAGVAQSPRYKIIEKRQSVAFWCNPISGHATLYWYQQILGQGPKLLIQFQNNGVVDDSQLPKDRFSAERLKGVDSTLKIQPAKLEDSAVYLCASSPGLAGYEETQYFGPGTRLLVL.

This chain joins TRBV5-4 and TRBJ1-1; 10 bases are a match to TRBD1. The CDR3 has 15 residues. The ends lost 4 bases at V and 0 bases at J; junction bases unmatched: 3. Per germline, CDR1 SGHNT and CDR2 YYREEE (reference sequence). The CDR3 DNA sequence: TGTGCCAGCAGCCCGACAGGGGGCGTGAACACTGAAGCTTTCTTT. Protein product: CASSPTGGVNTEAFF.

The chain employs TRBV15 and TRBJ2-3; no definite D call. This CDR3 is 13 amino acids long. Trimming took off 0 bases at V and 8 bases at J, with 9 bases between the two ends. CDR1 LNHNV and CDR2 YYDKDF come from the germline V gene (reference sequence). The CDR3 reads CATSRDSLGTQYF. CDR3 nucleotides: TGTGCCACCAGCAGAGATAGCTTGGGTACGCAGTATTTT.

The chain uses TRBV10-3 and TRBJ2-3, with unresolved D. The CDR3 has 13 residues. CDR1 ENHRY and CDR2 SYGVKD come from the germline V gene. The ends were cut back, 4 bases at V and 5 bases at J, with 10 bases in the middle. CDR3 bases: TGTGCCATCAGTGGGTCTCCTGAAGATACGCAGTATTTT. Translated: CAISGSPEDTQYF.

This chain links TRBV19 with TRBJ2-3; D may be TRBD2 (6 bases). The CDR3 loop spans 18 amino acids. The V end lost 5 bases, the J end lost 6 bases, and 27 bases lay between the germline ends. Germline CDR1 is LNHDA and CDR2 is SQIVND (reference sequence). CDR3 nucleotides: TGTGCCAGTAGTCCCCCCCTCCAGGGAGGTCCTCGAGGGGATACGCAGTATTTT. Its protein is CASSPPLQGGPRGDTQYF.